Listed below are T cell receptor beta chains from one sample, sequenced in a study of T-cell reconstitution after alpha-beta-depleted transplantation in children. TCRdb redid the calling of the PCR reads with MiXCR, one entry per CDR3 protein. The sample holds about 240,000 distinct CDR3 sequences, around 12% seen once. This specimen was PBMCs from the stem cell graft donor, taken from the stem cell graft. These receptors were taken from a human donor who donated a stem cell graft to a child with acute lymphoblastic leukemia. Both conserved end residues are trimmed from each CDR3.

CDR3: ASTTGTEAF
V: TRBV6-5

CDR3: SARVAGNIYEQY
V: TRBV20-1

CDR3: SVLGADYNEQF
V: TRBV29-1

CDR3: ASSLRQGGTEAF
V: TRBV9

CDR3: ASSPEGRASGRNEQF
V: TRBV14

CDR3: ASSLGRVDGNTIY
V: TRBV7-2

CDR3: ASSLEQGANSPLH
V: TRBV5-1

CDR3: ASSVGGGGYEQY
V: TRBV9

CDR3: ASSKGQETTNEKLF
V: TRBV5-5

CDR3: ASSHTISYEQY
V: TRBV4-3

CDR3: ASTGDSGNTIY
V: TRBV2

CDR3: ASSSGAGQPQH
V: TRBV27

CDR3: ASSPYLDRNTEAF
V: TRBV3-1

CDR3: SVARERQSEQF
V: TRBV29-1

CDR3: SAAIGLTYEQY
V: TRBV20-1

CDR3: SARDTSGLAYNEQF
V: TRBV20-1

CDR3: ASSLEGYNYGYT
V: TRBV5-1

CDR3: ASSTTGVGYNEQF
V: TRBV28

CDR3: ASSHIRGGLSYNEQF
V: TRBV7-2

CDR3: ASSLAGALYEQY
V: TRBV7-2

CDR3: ASRAPPGLVVF
V: TRBV5-1

CDR3: ASSRGTRQETQY
V: TRBV6-1

CDR3: ASRVETGSGNTIY
V: TRBV12-3/TRBV12-4

CDR3: ASSQGSLYGYT
V: TRBV12-3/TRBV12-4

CDR3: AISGQGGFTEAF
V: TRBV10-3

CDR3: ASSPRWSDTQY
V: TRBV7-2

CDR3: SASPGPEETQY
V: TRBV20-1

CDR3: SAKTLLNEQF
V: TRBV20-1

CDR3: ASRGGLEAQH
V: TRBV6-1

CDR3: ASSLSGGSGSPLH
V: TRBV27

CDR3: ASSKWLEGGSYNEQF
V: TRBV7-6

CDR3: ASSPGTSAKQY
V: TRBV7-7

CDR3: ASSYASGQSRGYT
V: TRBV5-1

CDR3: ASSLSGGANNEQF
V: TRBV5-1

CDR3: ASSQEFGGVQETQY
V: TRBV14

CDR3: ASTGVGEKLF
V: TRBV12-3/TRBV12-4

CDR3: ASSLSRIDRVEQY
V: TRBV12-3/TRBV12-4

CDR3: TSSQGWTGELF
V: TRBV1

CDR3: SAEGDIQETQY
V: TRBV20-1

CDR3: ASSPPSGAGGELF
V: TRBV7-2

CDR3: ASSLARGLPAVEQY
V: TRBV7-2